Here is one TCR beta chain with its context. The antigen is unknown. The entry originates in a study of T cell repertoires in ileal Crohn's disease. As for the study in general: About half of patients got postoperative therapy: about ten thiopurines, around 19 anti-TNF. Five hundred nanograms of biopsy DNA per sample underwent TCRB immunosequencing. Findings and caveats of the study: Compared with non-smokers, active smokers at surgery showed more clonal expansions. Every patient over 26.8% clonality showed endoscopic recurrence.

Data came from immunoSEQ multiplex PCR; TCRdb stores just in-frame clones and leaves some out. The sample has roughly 15,000 clones, 76% seen once. CDR1 is SGHDT and CDR2 is YYEEEE in the germline V gene. The CDR3 length is 15 residues. V dropped 5 bases and J dropped 4 bases, with 15 bases sitting between them. Time point: inflamed ileum from the surgical specimen. Specimen: ileal tissue. The rearrangement links TRBV5-6 to TRBJ2-2; D is perhaps TRBD2 (7 bases). The receptor comes from an adult with Crohn's disease. The CDR3 protein is CASREGGVSTGELFF. The CDR3 DNA follows: TGTGCCAGCAGGGAAGGGGGGGTCAGCACCGGGGAGCTGTTTTTT.